This is a list of T cell receptor beta chains from one sample in a study of blood T cell repertoires in COVID-19. The repertoire was sequenced with immunoSEQ multiplex PCR; TCRdb's copy has only in-frame clones and lacks some. The table has under 250,000 clones, approximately 81% seen once. Source material: peripheral blood. The receptors come from a woman at least 80 years old with acute or convalescent COVID-19. The CDR3 runs from the conserved cysteine through the conserved F or W. A D gene is named only where the DNA matches it firmly. Clone size is given for some rows only: seen once, a few or many times, or a class if the clone is expanded.

V gene,J gene,clone size,D gene,CDR3 protein,CDR3 DNA
TRBV28,TRBJ1-5,.,TRBD1,CASSWGQGAIEPQHF,TGTGCCAGCAGTTGGGGGCAGGGGGCGATTGAGCCCCAGCATTTT
TRBV5-1,TRBJ1-2,.,TRBD1,CASSLGDRGWPIYYGYTF,TGCGCCAGCAGCTTGGGGGACAGGGGCTGGCCGATATACTATGGCTACACCTTC
TRBV6-5,TRBJ1-1,.,.,CASSYSPRNTEAFF,TGTGCCAGCAGTTACTCTCCTCGGAACACTGAAGCTTTCTTT
TRBV2,TRBJ1-6,.,.,CASRGQMGSPLHF,TGTGCCAGCAGGGGACAAATGGGATCACCCCTCCACTTT
TRBV2,TRBJ1-2,.,TRBD1,CASSWDRAGGYTF,TGTGCCAGCAGTTGGGACAGGGCAGGGGGCTACACCTTC
TRBV6-5,TRBJ2-7,.,.,CASTHEGGSYEQYF,TGTGCCAGCACCCACGAGGGGGGGTCCTACGAGCAGTACTTC
TRBV27,TRBJ2-7,.,.,CASSLVTGSLYF,TGTGCCAGCAGTCTAGTAACCGGGTCCTTATACTTC
TRBV5-4,TRBJ1-1,.,.,CASSPRWTNTEAFF,TGTGCCAGCAGCCCCAGGTGGACAAACACTGAAGCTTTCTTT
TRBV27,TRBJ1-4,.,.,CASRSFGGGEKLFF,TGTGCCAGCAGATCCTTCGGGGGAGGGGAAAAACTGTTTTTT
TRBV29-1,TRBJ2-1,.,.,CSTWTGLGNEQFF,TGCAGCACCTGGACCGGACTCGGGAATGAGCAGTTCTTC
TRBV6-6,TRBJ1-1,once,.,CASGTWAAFF,TGTGCCAGTGGGACTTGGGCCGCTTTCTTT
TRBV6-5,TRBJ2-3,.,.,CASSYGLGGPQYF,TGTGCCAGCAGTTACGGCCTCGGGGGGCCTCAGTATTTT
TRBV12-3/TRBV12-4,TRBJ1-5,.,.,CASTLGRGRPQHF,TGTGCCAGCACCCTAGGCAGGGGTCGGCCCCAGCATTTT
TRBV7-9,TRBJ1-2,.,.,CASTPGTTSGYGYTF,TGTGCCAGCACTCCGGGTACAACCTCTGGCTATGGCTACACCTTC
TRBV3-1/TRBV3-2,TRBJ1-2,.,.,CASSPWGVGGYTF,TGTGCCAGCAGCCCTTGGGGGGTTGGGGGCTACACCTTC
TRBV7-9,TRBJ2-1,few,TRBD2,CASSFRTSGLHNEQFF,TGTGCCAGCAGCTTCCGGACTAGCGGGCTGCACAATGAGCAGTTCTTC
TRBV9,TRBJ1-4,once,TRBD1,CASSVAQGNNEKLFF,TGTGCCAGCAGCGTAGCACAGGGGAATAATGAAAAACTGTTTTTT
TRBV11-2,TRBJ2-1,.,TRBD2,CASSSPGTNYNEQFF,TGTGCCAGCAGCTCGCCCGGGACTAATTACAATGAGCAGTTCTTC
TRBV6-5,TRBJ1-6,.,.,CASRPGDGSNSPLHF,TGTGCCAGCAGACCGGGGGATGGATCGAATTCACCCCTCCACTTT
TRBV5-1,TRBJ2-1,once,TRBD2,CASSPFPGLVSNEQFF,TGCGCCAGCAGCCCTTTCCCGGGACTAGTATCTAATGAGCAGTTCTTC
TRBV18,TRBJ2-5,once,.,CASSRTGNQETQYF,TGTGCCAGCTCACGGACGGGAAACCAAGAGACCCAGTACTTC
TRBV13,TRBJ1-3,.,TRBD1,CASSLGLFGQASTIYF,TGTGCCAGCAGCTTAGGCTTGTTCGGACAGGCAAGCACCATATATTTT
TRBV7-2,TRBJ1-1,.,TRBD1,CASSLGTGATEAFF,TGTGCCAGCAGCTTAGGAACAGGGGCGACTGAAGCTTTCTTT
TRBV18,TRBJ1-5,.,.,CASSLQAYTDQPQHF,TGTGCCAGCTCCCTACAGGCGTATACCGATCAGCCCCAGCATTTT
TRBV28,TRBJ2-7,.,.,CASSLQGYEQYF,TGTGCCAGCAGTTTACAGGGGTACGAGCAGTACTTC
TRBV28,TRBJ1-2,.,.,CASESAGFYGYTF,TGTGCCAGCGAATCCGCAGGATTTTATGGCTACACCTTC
TRBV20-1,TRBJ1-1,.,.,CSASAGGTPEAFF,TGCAGTGCTAGTGCTGGGGGGACCCCTGAAGCTTTCTTT
TRBV6-1,TRBJ2-1,.,.,CASSESPTGHNEQFF,TGTGCCAGCAGTGAATCACCTACAGGCCACAATGAGCAGTTCTTC
TRBV29-1,TRBJ1-1,.,.,CSAESFTGSEAFF,TGCAGCGCCGAGTCATTTACAGGGTCAGAAGCTTTCTTT
TRBV11-3,TRBJ1-3,.,.,CASSLRTANGNTIYF,TGTGCCAGCAGCTTACGGACAGCGAATGGAAACACCATATATTTT
TRBV9,TRBJ2-5,.,TRBD1,CASSVGGGQVAGETQYF,TGTGCCAGCAGCGTAGGAGGGGGACAGGTGGCCGGGGAGACCCAGTACTTC
TRBV7-2,TRBJ2-2,.,TRBD2,CASSLNAGGQAGELFF,TGTGCCAGCAGCTTAAACGCGGGGGGGCAGGCCGGGGAGCTGTTTTTT
TRBV3-1/TRBV3-2,TRBJ1-1,.,.,CASSRPSGLEAFF,TGTGCCAGCAGCCGCCCCTCAGGCTTAGAAGCTTTCTTT
TRBV5-1,TRBJ1-2,.,.,CASSAAPGSYGYTF,TGCGCCAGCAGCGCGGCCCCGGGATCCTATGGCTACACCTTC
TRBV30,TRBJ1-2,.,.,CAWRRTAGYTF,TGTGCCTGGAGGAGGACAGCAGGCTACACCTTC
TRBV18,TRBJ1-2,.,TRBD1,CASSTGGGGYTF,TGTGCCAGCTCCACAGGGGGCGGAGGCTACACCTTC
TRBV29-1,TRBJ1-2,once,TRBD1,CSVGTGGSGGYGYTF,TGCAGCGTCGGGACAGGGGGCTCCGGAGGCTATGGCTACACCTTC
TRBV5-8,TRBJ2-4,.,.,CASSLHVAKNIQYF,TGTGCCAGCAGCTTACATGTAGCCAAAAACATTCAGTACTTC
TRBV6-4,TRBJ2-3,.,.,CASSRETGATDTQYF,TGTGCCAGCAGTCGCGAGACAGGAGCCACAGATACGCAGTATTTT